The subject of this entry is one TCR beta chain. This specimen comes from a study of Ad26.COV2.S vaccination and SARS-CoV-2 variants. Whole-study context: Dosing was one shot or two shots 56 days apart.

The treatment denotes: about 20 received Ad26.COV2.S at low or high dose, single or two shots; about 5 received placebo; per-sample allocation not given. Sampling was done on day 63 after the first vaccine or placebo injection. Trimming took off 2 bases at V and 2 bases at J, with 19 bases between the two ends. The CDR3 covers 18 residues. Measured with immunoSEQ multiplex PCR; TCRdb has only the in-frame clones, and not every one. The data contain 300,000 to 400,000 clones, 88% of them singletons. This receptor was obtained from a person between 18 and 65 years old who received the Ad26.COV2.S COVID-19 vaccine or a placebo. The chain is built from TRBV23-1 and TRBJ1-5; tentative D call: TRBD1 (6 bases). TRBV23-1 is placed among ORFs of uncertain function. The sample was peripheral blood, taken in a trial of Ad26.COV2.S vaccine versus placebo. CDR3 amino acids: CASSQTFGSRGGNQPQHF. CDR3 in DNA: TGCGCCAGCAGTCAAACATTTGGATCCAGGGGAGGCAATCAGCCCCAGCATTTT.